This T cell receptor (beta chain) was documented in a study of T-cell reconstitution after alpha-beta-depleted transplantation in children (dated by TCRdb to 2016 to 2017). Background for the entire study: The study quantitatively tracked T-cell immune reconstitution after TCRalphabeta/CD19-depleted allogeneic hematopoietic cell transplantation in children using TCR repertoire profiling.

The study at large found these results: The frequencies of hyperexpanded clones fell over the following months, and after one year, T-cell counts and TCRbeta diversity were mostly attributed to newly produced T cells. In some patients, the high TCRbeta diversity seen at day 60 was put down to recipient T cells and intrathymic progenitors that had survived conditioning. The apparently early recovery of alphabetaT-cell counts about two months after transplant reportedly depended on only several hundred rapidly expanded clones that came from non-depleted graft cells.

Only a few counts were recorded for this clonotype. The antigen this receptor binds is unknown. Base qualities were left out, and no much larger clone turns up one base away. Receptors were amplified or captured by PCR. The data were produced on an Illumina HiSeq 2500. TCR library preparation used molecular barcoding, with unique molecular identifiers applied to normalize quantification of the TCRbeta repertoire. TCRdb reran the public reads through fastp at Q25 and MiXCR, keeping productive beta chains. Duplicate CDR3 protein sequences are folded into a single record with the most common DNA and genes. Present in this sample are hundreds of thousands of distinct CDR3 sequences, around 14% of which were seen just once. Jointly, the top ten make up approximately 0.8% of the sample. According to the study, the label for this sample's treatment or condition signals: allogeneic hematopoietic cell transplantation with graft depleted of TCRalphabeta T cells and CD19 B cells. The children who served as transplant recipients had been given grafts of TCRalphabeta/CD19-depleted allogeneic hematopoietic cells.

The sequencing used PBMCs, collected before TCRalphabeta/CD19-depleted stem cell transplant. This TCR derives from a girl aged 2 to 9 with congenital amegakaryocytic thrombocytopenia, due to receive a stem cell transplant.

CDR3 loop: CSARAGRGTEAFF. The nucleotide sequence reads TGCAGTGCTAGAGCAGGGAGGGGCACTGAAGCTTTCTTT. In this chain, TRBV20-1 is recombined with TRBJ1-1, and possibly TRBD1, on 5 matching bases. Counted from cysteine to phenylalanine, this CDR3 has 13 amino acids. Here the CDR3 DNA is all that survives: 39 bases in frame from base 1. Trimming at the junction amounts to 1 base on V and 4 bases on J, and the germline ends lie 10 bases apart. The germline V gene (reference sequence) gives CDR1 as DFQATT and CDR2 as SNEGSKA.